A selection of T cell receptor beta chains follows, all from one sample in a study of cytomegalovirus exposure and HLA in healthy donors. Using immunoSEQ multiplex PCR, the repertoire was profiled, and TCRdb retains in-frame clones only, with some absent. The data show around 150,000 clones, around three quarters seen once. Sequences were obtained from PBMCs. All receptors come from a middle-aged man in good health and CMV-seropositive. CDR3s include the opening cysteine and the closing phenylalanine or tryptophan. A D gene is named only where the DNA matches it firmly. Clone size is stated in some rows and not others, as once, few, many or a class when expanded.

len: 15; j_gene: TRBJ2-7; v_gene: TRBV7-6; d_gene: TRBD1; abundance: -; CDR3aa: CASSTRDRGPYEQYF; CDR3nt: TGTGCCAGCAGCACCCGGGACAGGGGTCCCTACGAGCAGTACTTC
len: 14; j_gene: TRBJ2-1; v_gene: TRBV7-9; d_gene: -; abundance: -; CDR3aa: CASSLPNPVNEQFF; CDR3nt: TGTGCCAGCAGCCTACCTAATCCCGTTAATGAGCAGTTCTTC
len: 15; j_gene: TRBJ2-7; v_gene: TRBV6-5; d_gene: -; abundance: -; CDR3aa: CASRPTWARAGEQYF; CDR3nt: TGTGCCAGCAGACCCACCTGGGCCAGGGCCGGCGAGCAGTACTTC
len: 13; j_gene: TRBJ1-3; v_gene: TRBV12-5; d_gene: -; abundance: once; CDR3aa: CASGPGTGNTIYF; CDR3nt: TGTGCTAGTGGTCCCGGGACAGGAAACACCATATATTTT
len: 16; j_gene: TRBJ2-7; v_gene: TRBV15; d_gene: TRBD1; abundance: -; CDR3aa: CATSRDRGTGGYEQYF; CDR3nt: TGTGCCACCAGCAGAGATCGTGGGACAGGGGGCTACGAGCAGTACTTC
len: 14; j_gene: TRBJ2-2; v_gene: TRBV5-1; d_gene: TRBD1; abundance: -; CDR3aa: CASSLDRVAGELFF; CDR3nt: TGCGCCAGCAGCCTGGACAGGGTTGCCGGGGAGCTGTTTTTT
len: 13; j_gene: TRBJ1-5; v_gene: TRBV19; d_gene: -; abundance: -; CDR3aa: CASDRSSNQPQHF; CDR3nt: TGTGCCAGTGACAGGTCGAGCAATCAGCCCCAGCATTTT
len: 15; j_gene: TRBJ2-7; v_gene: TRBV5-4; d_gene: TRBD1; abundance: -; CDR3aa: CASSLGVGQTYEQYF; CDR3nt: TGTGCCAGCAGCTTGGGTGTGGGACAGACCTACGAGCAGTACTTC
len: 14; j_gene: TRBJ2-7; v_gene: TRBV5-1; d_gene: TRBD2; abundance: -; CDR3aa: CASSEAGVSYEQYF; CDR3nt: TGCGCCAGCAGCGAAGCGGGAGTGTCCTACGAGCAGTACTTC
len: 13; j_gene: TRBJ2-5; v_gene: TRBV27; d_gene: -; abundance: -; CDR3aa: CASSFGDARTQYF; CDR3nt: TGTGCCAGCAGTTTTGGAGACGCCCGGACCCAGTACTTC
len: 15; j_gene: TRBJ2-3; v_gene: TRBV6-5; d_gene: -; abundance: -; CDR3aa: CASSYAPEVADTQYF; CDR3nt: TGTGCCAGCAGTTACGCTCCTGAGGTGGCAGATACGCAGTATTTT
len: 13; j_gene: TRBJ2-7; v_gene: TRBV7-6; d_gene: -; abundance: -; CDR3aa: CASSSFSSYEQYF; CDR3nt: TGTGCCAGCAGCTCCTTTAGTTCCTACGAGCAGTACTTC
len: 13; j_gene: TRBJ2-7; v_gene: TRBV28; d_gene: TRBD2; abundance: many; CDR3aa: CASRGAGGYEQYF; CDR3nt: TGTGCCAGCAGAGGAGCGGGAGGGTACGAGCAGTACTTC
len: 18; j_gene: TRBJ2-7; v_gene: TRBV21-1; d_gene: -; abundance: -; CDR3aa: CASSKHPAGGASFYEQYF; CDR3nt: TGTGCCAGCAGCAAACACCCGGCAGGGGGCGCATCTTTCTACGAGCAGTACTTC
len: 14; j_gene: TRBJ2-7; v_gene: TRBV6-1; d_gene: -; abundance: once; CDR3aa: CASSEGRWGPEQYF; CDR3nt: TGTGCCAGCAGTGAAGGGAGGTGGGGGCCCGAGCAGTACTTC
len: 15; j_gene: TRBJ1-2; v_gene: TRBV5-1; d_gene: TRBD1; abundance: few; CDR3aa: CASSGQGISNYGYTF; CDR3nt: TGCGCCAGCAGCGGACAGGGGATATCCAACTATGGCTACACCTTC
len: 12; j_gene: TRBJ1-1; v_gene: TRBV28; d_gene: -; abundance: -; CDR3aa: CASSPRRAEAFF; CDR3nt: TGTGCCAGCAGTCCCCGCAGGGCTGAAGCTTTCTTT
len: 16; j_gene: TRBJ1-3; v_gene: TRBV18; d_gene: TRBD1; abundance: -; CDR3aa: CASSLLLTGYGDTIYF; CDR3nt: TGTGCCAGCTCACTTCTTTTGACAGGGTACGGAGACACCATATATTTT
len: 14; j_gene: TRBJ1-4; v_gene: TRBV5-1; d_gene: TRBD1; abundance: -; CDR3aa: CASSGGQTREKLFF; CDR3nt: TGCGCCAGCAGCGGGGGACAGACAAGGGAAAAACTGTTTTTT
len: 14; j_gene: TRBJ1-1; v_gene: TRBV5-6; d_gene: TRBD1; abundance: -; CDR3aa: CASSLNRGRTEAFF; CDR3nt: TGTGCCAGCAGCTTGAACAGGGGGCGTACTGAAGCTTTCTTT
len: 16; j_gene: TRBJ2-1; v_gene: TRBV13; d_gene: TRBD2; abundance: once; CDR3aa: CASSFLTSGTPNEQFF; CDR3nt: TGTGCCAGCAGCTTCCTAACTAGCGGAACACCCAATGAGCAGTTCTTC
len: 16; j_gene: TRBJ2-5; v_gene: TRBV29-1; d_gene: TRBD2; abundance: -; CDR3aa: CSVEGVAGDNQETQYF; CDR3nt: TGCAGCGTTGAGGGAGTAGCGGGAGATAACCAAGAGACCCAGTACTTC
len: 14; j_gene: TRBJ2-7; v_gene: TRBV7-9; d_gene: TRBD2; abundance: -; CDR3aa: CASSLVLAGVEQYF; CDR3nt: TGTGCCAGCAGCTTAGTGCTAGCGGGAGTCGAGCAGTACTTC
len: 15; j_gene: TRBJ1-4; v_gene: TRBV19; d_gene: -; abundance: -; CDR3aa: CASTARGATNEKLFF; CDR3nt: TGTGCCAGTACCGCGCGGGGTGCAACTAATGAAAAACTGTTTTTT
len: 15; j_gene: TRBJ1-1; v_gene: TRBV5-6; d_gene: TRBD1; abundance: -; CDR3aa: CASSFGTGGGTEAFF; CDR3nt: TGTGCCAGCAGCTTCGGGACAGGGGGAGGCACTGAAGCTTTCTTT
len: 16; j_gene: TRBJ2-3; v_gene: TRBV18; d_gene: -; abundance: -; CDR3aa: CASSRGPGASTDTQYF; CDR3nt: TGTGCCAGCTCTAGGGGTCCGGGAGCCTCGACAGATACGCAGTATTTT
len: 17; j_gene: TRBJ1-5; v_gene: TRBV27; d_gene: -; abundance: -; CDR3aa: CASSSVLRTALGQPQHF; CDR3nt: TGTGCCAGCAGTTCGGTTCTGAGGACAGCCTTAGGCCAGCCCCAGCATTTT
len: 14; j_gene: TRBJ1-4; v_gene: TRBV27; d_gene: -; abundance: -; CDR3aa: CASSFTPTGEKLFF; CDR3nt: TGTGCCAGCAGTTTTACGCCTACCGGGGAAAAACTGTTTTTT
len: 16; j_gene: TRBJ2-7; v_gene: TRBV11-2; d_gene: TRBD2; abundance: medium-sized; CDR3aa: CASSSGLAGPIGEQYF; CDR3nt: TGTGCCAGCAGCTCCGGACTAGCGGGGCCTATTGGCGAGCAGTACTTC
len: 14; j_gene: TRBJ2-5; v_gene: TRBV5-4; d_gene: TRBD1; abundance: -; CDR3aa: CASSYTTGWETQYF; CDR3nt: TGTGCCAGCAGCTACACGACAGGGTGGGAGACCCAGTACTTC
len: 14; j_gene: TRBJ1-2; v_gene: TRBV18; d_gene: -; abundance: -; CDR3aa: CASSREGGNYGYTF; CDR3nt: TGTGCCAGCTCCAGGGAAGGCGGCAACTATGGCTACACCTTC
len: 14; j_gene: TRBJ1-6; v_gene: TRBV28; d_gene: -; abundance: -; CDR3aa: CASRRVPYNSPLHF; CDR3nt: TGTGCCAGCAGGCGCGTCCCCTATAATTCACCCCTCCACTTT
len: 16; j_gene: TRBJ1-2; v_gene: TRBV5-1; d_gene: -; abundance: -; CDR3aa: CASSLEVGGFDYGYTF; CDR3nt: TGCGCCAGCAGCTTGGAGGTCGGGGGGTTTGACTATGGCTACACCTTC
len: 16; j_gene: TRBJ2-4; v_gene: TRBV19; d_gene: -; abundance: -; CDR3aa: CASSIAGTLAKNIQYF; CDR3nt: TGTGCCAGTAGTATAGCCGGGACACTAGCCAAAAACATTCAGTACTTC
len: 13; j_gene: TRBJ1-5; v_gene: TRBV9; d_gene: TRBD1; abundance: -; CDR3aa: CASNQGGGQPQHF; CDR3nt: TGTGCCAGCAATCAGGGGGGCGGTCAGCCCCAGCATTTT
len: 14; j_gene: TRBJ2-2; v_gene: TRBV5-1; d_gene: TRBD1; abundance: -; CDR3aa: CASQTGAVTGELFF; CDR3nt: TGCGCCAGCCAGACAGGGGCTGTTACCGGGGAGCTGTTTTTT
len: 16; j_gene: TRBJ2-7; v_gene: TRBV4-1; d_gene: TRBD2; abundance: -; CDR3aa: CASSQVLKREGYEQYF; CDR3nt: TGCGCCAGCAGCCAAGTACTGAAGCGGGAGGGCTACGAGCAGTACTTC
len: 13; j_gene: TRBJ1-1; v_gene: TRBV6-5; d_gene: TRBD1; abundance: -; CDR3aa: CASSNRGNTEAFF; CDR3nt: TGTGCCAGCAGTAACAGGGGGAACACTGAAGCTTTCTTT
len: 16; j_gene: TRBJ2-1; v_gene: TRBV29-1; d_gene: TRBD2; abundance: -; CDR3aa: CSVTGLAGASYNEQFF; CDR3nt: TGCAGCGTTACCGGACTAGCGGGAGCATCCTACAATGAGCAGTTCTTC
len: 13; j_gene: TRBJ2-2; v_gene: TRBV5-6; d_gene: -; abundance: -; CDR3aa: CASSVIVTGELFF; CDR3nt: TGTGCCAGCAGCGTGATAGTAACCGGGGAGCTGTTTTTT
len: 17; j_gene: TRBJ2-1; v_gene: TRBV27; d_gene: -; abundance: -; CDR3aa: CASSPLWEQGGYNEQFF; CDR3nt: TGTGCCAGCAGTCCCCTATGGGAACAGGGTGGCTACAATGAGCAGTTCTTC
len: 17; j_gene: TRBJ2-2; v_gene: TRBV4-1; d_gene: -; abundance: -; CDR3aa: CASSQEQVGANTGELFF; CDR3nt: TGCGCCAGCAGCCAAGAACAAGTAGGGGCCAACACCGGGGAGCTGTTTTTT
len: 16; j_gene: TRBJ1-4; v_gene: TRBV6-6; d_gene: -; abundance: -; CDR3aa: CASSRTVPTDNEKLFF; CDR3nt: TGTGCCAGCAGCCGGACGGTACCGACAGATAATGAAAAACTGTTTTTT